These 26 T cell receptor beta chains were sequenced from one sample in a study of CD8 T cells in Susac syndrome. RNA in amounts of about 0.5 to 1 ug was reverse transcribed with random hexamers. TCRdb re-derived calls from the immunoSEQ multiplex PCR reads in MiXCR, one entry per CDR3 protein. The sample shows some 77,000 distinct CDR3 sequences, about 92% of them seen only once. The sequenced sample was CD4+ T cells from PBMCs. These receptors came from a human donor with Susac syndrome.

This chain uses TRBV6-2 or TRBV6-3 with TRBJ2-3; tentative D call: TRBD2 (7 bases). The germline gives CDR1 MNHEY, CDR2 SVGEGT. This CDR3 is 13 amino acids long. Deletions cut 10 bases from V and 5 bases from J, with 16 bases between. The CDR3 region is CANNRGALDTQYF. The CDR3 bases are TGTGCCAATAACCGGGGGGCCTTAGATACGCAGTATTTT.

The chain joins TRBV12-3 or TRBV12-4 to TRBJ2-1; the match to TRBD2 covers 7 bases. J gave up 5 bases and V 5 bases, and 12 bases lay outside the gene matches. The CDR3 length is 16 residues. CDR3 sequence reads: CASSLVKASGNNEQFF. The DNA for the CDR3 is TGTGCCAGCAGTCTTGTTAAGGCTAGCGGAAACAATGAGCAGTTCTTC.

DNA for the CDR3: TGTGCCAGCAGCTCAGGACAGGGAACAGATACGCAGTATTTT. This sequence encodes CASSSGQGTDTQYF. The V and J genes are TRBV7-6 and TRBJ2-3, with 8 positions matching TRBD1. V shed 4 bases, J shed 3 bases, and the junction held 3 bases outside the gene matches. Per the germline V gene, CDR1 is SGHVS and CDR2 is FNYEAQ. This CDR3 is built from 14 residues. The full variable domain, rest sourced from reference TRBV7-6 and TRBJ2-3, is GAGVSQSPRYKVTKRGQDVALRCDPISGHVSLYWYRQALGQGPEFLTYFNYEAQQDKSGLPNDRFSAERPEGSISTLTIQRTEQRDSAMYRCASSSGQGTDTQYFGPGTRLTVL.

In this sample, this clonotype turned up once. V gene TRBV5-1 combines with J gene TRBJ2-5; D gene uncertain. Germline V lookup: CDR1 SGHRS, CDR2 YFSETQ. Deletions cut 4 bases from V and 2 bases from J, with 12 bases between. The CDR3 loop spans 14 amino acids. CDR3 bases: TGCGCCAGCAGCGCTAAGACGACACAAGAGACCCAGTACTTC. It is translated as CASSAKTTQETQYF.

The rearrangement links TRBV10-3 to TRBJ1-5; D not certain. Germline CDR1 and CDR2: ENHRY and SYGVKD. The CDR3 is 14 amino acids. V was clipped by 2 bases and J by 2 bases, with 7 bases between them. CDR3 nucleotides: TGTGCCATCAGTGAGGGCCAGGGCAATCAGCCCCAGCATTTT. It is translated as CAISEGQGNQPQHF.

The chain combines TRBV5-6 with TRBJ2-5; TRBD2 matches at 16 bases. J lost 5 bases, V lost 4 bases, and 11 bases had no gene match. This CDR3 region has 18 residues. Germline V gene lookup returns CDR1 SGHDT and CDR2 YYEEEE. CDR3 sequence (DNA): TGTGCCAGCAGCACGCCCGGGACTAGCGGGGGGGCCTGGGAGACCCAGTACTTC. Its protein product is CASSTPGTSGGAWETQYF.

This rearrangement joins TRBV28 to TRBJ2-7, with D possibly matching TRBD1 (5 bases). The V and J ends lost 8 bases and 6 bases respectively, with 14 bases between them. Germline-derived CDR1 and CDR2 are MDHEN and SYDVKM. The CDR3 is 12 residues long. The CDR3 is CASDSGVGEQYF. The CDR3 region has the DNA TGTGCCAGCGACAGTGGTGTAGGCGAGCAGTACTTC.

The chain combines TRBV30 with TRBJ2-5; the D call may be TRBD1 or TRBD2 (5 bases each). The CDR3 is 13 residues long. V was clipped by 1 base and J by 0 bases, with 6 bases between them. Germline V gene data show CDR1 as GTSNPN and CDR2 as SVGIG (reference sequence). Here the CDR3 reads CAWSGGDQETQYF. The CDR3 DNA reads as TGTGCCTGGAGTGGAGGGGACCAAGAGACCCAGTACTTC.

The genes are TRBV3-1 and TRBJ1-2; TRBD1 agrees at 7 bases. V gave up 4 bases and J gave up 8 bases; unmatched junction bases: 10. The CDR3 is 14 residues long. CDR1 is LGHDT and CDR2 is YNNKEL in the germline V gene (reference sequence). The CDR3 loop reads CASSRQGGSTGYTF. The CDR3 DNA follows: TGTGCCAGCAGCCGACAGGGCGGCAGTACGGGCTACACCTTC.

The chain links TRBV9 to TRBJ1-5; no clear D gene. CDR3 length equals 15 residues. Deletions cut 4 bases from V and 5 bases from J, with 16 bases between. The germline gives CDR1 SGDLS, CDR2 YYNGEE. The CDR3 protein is CASSSTDGVDQPQHF. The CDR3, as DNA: TGTGCCAGCAGCTCAACCGACGGGGTAGATCAGCCCCAGCATTTT.

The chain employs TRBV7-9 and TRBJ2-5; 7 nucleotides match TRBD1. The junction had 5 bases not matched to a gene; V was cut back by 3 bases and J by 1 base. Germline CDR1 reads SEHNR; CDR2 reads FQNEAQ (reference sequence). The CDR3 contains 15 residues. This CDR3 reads CASSLGTAFQETQYF. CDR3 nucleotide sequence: TGTGCCAGCAGCTTGGGGACAGCCTTCCAAGAGACCCAGTACTTC.

The CDR3 region is CASAVRVDADTQYF. For the CDR3, the DNA is TGTGCCAGCGCCGTCAGGGTGGACGCAGATACGCAGTATTTT. The chain links TRBV7-6 to TRBJ2-3; possibly TRBD1 for D (5 bases). Germline V lookup: CDR1 SGHVS, CDR2 FNYEAQ. The ends were cut back, 8 bases at V and 4 bases at J, with 16 bases in the middle. CDR3 size: 14 residues. The full variable domain, its missing parts supplied by reference TRBV7-6 and TRBJ2-3, is GAGVSQSPRYKVTKRGQDVALRCDPISGHVSLYWYRQALGQGPEFLTYFNYEAQQDKSGLPNDRFSAERPEGSISTLTIQRTEQRDSAMYRCASAVRVDADTQYFGPGTRLTVL.

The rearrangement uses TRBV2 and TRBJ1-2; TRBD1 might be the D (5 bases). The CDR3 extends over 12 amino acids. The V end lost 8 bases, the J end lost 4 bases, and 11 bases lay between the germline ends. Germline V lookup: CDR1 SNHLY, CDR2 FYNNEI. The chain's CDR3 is CASGRDGYGYTF. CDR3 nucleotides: TGTGCCAGCGGCCGGGACGGCTATGGCTACACCTTC.

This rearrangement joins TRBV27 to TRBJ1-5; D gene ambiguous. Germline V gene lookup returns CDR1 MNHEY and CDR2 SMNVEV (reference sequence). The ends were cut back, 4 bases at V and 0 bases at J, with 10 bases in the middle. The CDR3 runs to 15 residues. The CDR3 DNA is TGTGCCAGCAGTTCGGGCGGGTATAGCAATCAGCCCCAGCATTTT. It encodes CASSSGGYSNQPQHF.

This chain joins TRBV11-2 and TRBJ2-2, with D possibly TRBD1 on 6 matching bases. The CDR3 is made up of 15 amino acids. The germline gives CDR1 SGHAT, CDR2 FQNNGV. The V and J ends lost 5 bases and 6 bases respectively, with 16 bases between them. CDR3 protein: CASSPGTGRSGELFF. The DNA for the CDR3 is TGTGCCAGCAGCCCCGGCACAGGGCGGTCCGGGGAGCTGTTTTTT. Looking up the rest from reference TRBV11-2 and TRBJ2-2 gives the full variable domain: EAGVAQSPRYKIIEKRQSVAFWCNPISGHATLYWYQQILGQGPKLLIQFQNNGVVDDSQLPKDRFSAERLKGVDSTLKIQPAKLEDSAVYLCASSPGTGRSGELFFGEGSRLTVL.

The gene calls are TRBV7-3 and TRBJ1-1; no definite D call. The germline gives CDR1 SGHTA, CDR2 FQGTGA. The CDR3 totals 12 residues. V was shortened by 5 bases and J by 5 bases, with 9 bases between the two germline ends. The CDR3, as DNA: TGTGCCAGCAGCGACAAAAGGACTGAAGCTTTCTTT. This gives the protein CASSDKRTEAFF. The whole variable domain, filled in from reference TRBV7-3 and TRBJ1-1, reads GAGVSQTPSNKVTEKGKYVELRCDPISGHTALYWYRQSLGQGPEFLIYFQGTGAADDSGLPNDRFFAVRPEGSVSTLKIQRTERGDSAVYLCASSDKRTEAFFGQGTRLTVV.

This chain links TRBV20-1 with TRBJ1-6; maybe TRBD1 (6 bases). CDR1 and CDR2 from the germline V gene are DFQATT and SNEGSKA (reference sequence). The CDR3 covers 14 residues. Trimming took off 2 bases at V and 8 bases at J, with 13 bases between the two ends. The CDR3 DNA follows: TGCAGTGCTAGACCGTTGACAGGTGATTCACCCCTCCACTTT. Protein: CSARPLTGDSPLHF.

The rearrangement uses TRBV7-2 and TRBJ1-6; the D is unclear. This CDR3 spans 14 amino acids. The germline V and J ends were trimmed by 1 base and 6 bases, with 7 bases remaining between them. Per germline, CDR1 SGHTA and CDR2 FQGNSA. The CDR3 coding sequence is TGTGCCAGCAGCTTAGGAGGCTCTAATTCACCCCTCCACTTT. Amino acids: CASSLGGSNSPLHF.

CDR3 sequence reads: CASSFFPVRDSQETQYF. The CDR3 DNA reads TGTGCCAGCAGTTTCTTTCCCGTCCGGGACAGCCAAGAGACCCAGTACTTC. The genes are TRBV28 and TRBJ2-5; the match to TRBD1 covers 7 bases. CDR1 MDHEN and CDR2 SYDVKM come from the germline V gene. The CDR3 is 17 residues long. Trimming took 3 bases from V and 1 from J; bases not matched to a gene: 11.

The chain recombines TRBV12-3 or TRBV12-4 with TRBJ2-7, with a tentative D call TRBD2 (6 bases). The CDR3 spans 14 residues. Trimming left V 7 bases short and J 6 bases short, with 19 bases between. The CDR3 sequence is CASTEEGFSSEQYF. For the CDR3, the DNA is TGTGCCAGCACCGAGGAGGGGTTTTCGAGCGAGCAGTACTTC.

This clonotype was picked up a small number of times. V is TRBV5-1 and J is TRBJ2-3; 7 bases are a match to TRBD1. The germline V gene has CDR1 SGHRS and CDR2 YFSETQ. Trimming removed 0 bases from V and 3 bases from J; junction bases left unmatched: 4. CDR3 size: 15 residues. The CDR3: CASSLAGRGTDTQYF. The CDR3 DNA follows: TGCGCCAGCAGCTTGGCGGGCAGGGGGACAGATACGCAGTATTTT.

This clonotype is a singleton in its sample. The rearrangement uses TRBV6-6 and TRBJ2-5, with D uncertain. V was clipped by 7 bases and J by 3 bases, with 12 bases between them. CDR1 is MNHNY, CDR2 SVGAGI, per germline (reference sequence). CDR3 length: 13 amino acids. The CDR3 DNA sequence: TGTGCCAGCACTTCCTGGGGTAAAGAGACCCAGTACTTC. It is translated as CASTSWGKETQYF.

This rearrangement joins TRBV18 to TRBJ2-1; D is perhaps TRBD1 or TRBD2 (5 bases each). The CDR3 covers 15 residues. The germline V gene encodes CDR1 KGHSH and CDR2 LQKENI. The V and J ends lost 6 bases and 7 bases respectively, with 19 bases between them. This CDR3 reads CASSRPGTAGNEQFF. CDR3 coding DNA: TGTGCCAGCTCTCGACCAGGGACCGCCGGGAATGAGCAGTTCTTC.

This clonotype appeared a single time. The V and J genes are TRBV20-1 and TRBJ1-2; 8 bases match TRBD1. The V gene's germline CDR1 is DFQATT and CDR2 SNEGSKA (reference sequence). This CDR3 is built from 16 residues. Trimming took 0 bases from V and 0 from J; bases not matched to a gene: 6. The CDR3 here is CSARDRRTGSNYGYTF. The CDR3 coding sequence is TGCAGTGCTAGAGATAGGCGGACAGGGTCTAACTATGGCTACACCTTC.

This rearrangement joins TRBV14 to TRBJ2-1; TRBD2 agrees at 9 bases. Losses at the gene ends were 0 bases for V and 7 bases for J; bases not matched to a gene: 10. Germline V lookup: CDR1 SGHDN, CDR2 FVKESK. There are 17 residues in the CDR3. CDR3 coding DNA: TGTGCCAGCAGCCAAGAATTCCTCCTAGCGGGGAGGAATGAGCAGTTCTTC. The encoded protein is CASSQEFLLAGRNEQFF. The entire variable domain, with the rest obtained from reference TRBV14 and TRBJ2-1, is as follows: EAGVTQFPSHSVIEKGQTVTLRCDPISGHDNLYWYRRVMGKEIKFLLHFVKESKQDESGMPNNRFLAERTGGTYSTLKVQPAELEDSGVYFCASSQEFLLAGRNEQFFGPGTRLTVL.

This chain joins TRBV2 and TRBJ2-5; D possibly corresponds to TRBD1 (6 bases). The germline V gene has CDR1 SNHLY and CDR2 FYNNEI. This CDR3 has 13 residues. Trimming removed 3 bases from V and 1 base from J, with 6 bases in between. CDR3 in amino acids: CASSEDSQETQYF. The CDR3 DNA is TGTGCCAGCAGTGAGGACAGCCAAGAGACCCAGTACTTC.